What follows describes a single TCR beta chain. Using immunoSEQ multiplex PCR, the repertoire was profiled, and TCRdb retains in-frame clones only, with some absent. The top ten clones hold about 3% of a sample with 75,000 to 95,000 clones, 85% to 90% of them seen once. This sample was taken from a study of OX40 agonist ivuxolimab in advanced cancers. In the study overall: Partial responses were recorded for three patients, including one with hepatocellular carcinoma and two with cutaneous melanoma.

The CDR3 runs 15 residues. In germline, CDR1 is SGHTA, CDR2 FQGNSA. Trimming took 1 base from V and 1 from J; bases not matched to a gene: 3. The chain joins TRBV7-2 to TRBJ1-1, with TRBD1 matching over 7 bases. This sequence originates from an adult with an advanced solid tumor such as melanoma, head and neck, liver or kidney cancer. Sample: CD4+ or CD8+ T cells sorted from blood, taken in a trial of the OX40 agonist ivuxolimab. This CDR3 reads CASSLEPGGNTEAFF. The CDR3 nucleotides are TGTGCCAGCAGCTTAGAACCAGGGGGGAACACTGAAGCTTTCTTT. Complete variable domain (other parts from reference TRBV7-2 and TRBJ1-1): GAGVSQSPSNKVTEKGKDVELRCDPISGHTALYWYRQSLGQGLEFLIYFQGNSAPDKSGLPSDRFSAERTGGSVSTLTIQRTQQEDSAVYLCASSLEPGGNTEAFFGQGTRLTVV.